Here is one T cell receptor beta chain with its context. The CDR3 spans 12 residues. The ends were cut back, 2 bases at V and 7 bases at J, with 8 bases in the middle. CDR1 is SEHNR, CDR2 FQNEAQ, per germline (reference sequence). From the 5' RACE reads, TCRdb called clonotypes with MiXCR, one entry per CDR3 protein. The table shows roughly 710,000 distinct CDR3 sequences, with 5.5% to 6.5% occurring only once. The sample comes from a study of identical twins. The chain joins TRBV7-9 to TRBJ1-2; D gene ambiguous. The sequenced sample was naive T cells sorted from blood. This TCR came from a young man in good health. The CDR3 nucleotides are TGTGCCAGCAGCTTATCTGATGCTGGCTACACCTTC. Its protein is CASSLSDAGYTF.